This T cell receptor (beta chain) was captured by sequencing in a study of identical twins. Study findings and constraints: In drawing conclusions, the study used cross-sectional statistical analysis and did not follow the same donors. Carriage of fewer insertions was seen in abundant cord blood beta clonotypes, whereas memory repertoires showed none.

With respect to this clonotype: Its antigen is not identified.

A universal primer site was added by template switching, and unique molecular identifiers were carried by the cDNA. Each CDR3 protein is one row after TCRdb ran MiXCR on the 5' RACE reads. The sample includes hundreds of thousands of distinct CDR3 sequences, more than 9% of them seen just once. CDR1 and CDR2 from the germline V gene are MGHRA and YSYEKL. This CDR3 region has 16 residues. Trimming took off 4 bases at V and 4 bases at J, with 16 bases between the two ends. This same sample was also part of a study on yellow fever vaccine responses in identical twins.

This chain joins TRBV4-1 and TRBJ2-2; D may match TRBD1 or TRBD2 (6 bases each). The sequencing input was CD8+ T cells sorted from blood. The source is a woman between 18 and 30 years old in good health. The CDR3 spells CASSRLRGEITGELFF. The CDR3 coding sequence is TGCGCCAGCAGCCGCCTAAGGGGGGAGATCACCGGGGAGCTGTTTTTT.